One sample yielded the 17 T cell receptor beta chains listed below, sequenced in a study of T cell responses to AZD1222 COVID-19 vaccine. Generated by immunoSEQ multiplex PCR, the TCRdb table keeps only in-frame clones and is missing some. Of some 200,000 clones in the sample, 85% to 95% were seen once. The sequenced sample was peripheral blood, obtained on day 0 of AZD1222 vaccination. All receptors come from an adult in good health.

The gene calls are TRBV2 and TRBJ1-4; perhaps TRBD1 as D (6 bases). This CDR3 contains 14 residues. Germline V gives CDR1 SNHLY, CDR2 FYNNEI. V shed 7 bases and J shed 6 bases, with 15 bases lying between them. CDR3 sequence reads: CASTHVGGDEKLFF. DNA for the CDR3: TGTGCCAGCACCCACGTAGGGGGAGATGAAAAACTGTTTTTT.

On this clone itself: The junction shows a germline mismatch at one end, possibly a read error. V is TRBV5-6 and J is TRBJ2-2, with TRBD1 identical over 11 bases. The germline V gene has CDR1 SGHDT and CDR2 YYEEEE. The CDR3 loop spans 18 amino acids. The CDR3 reads CASRLDRGRRTNTGELFF. The CDR3 DNA sequence: TGTGCCAGCAGGTTGGACAGGGGGCGACGGACTAACACCGGGGAGCTGTTTTTT.

The rearrangement links TRBV6-5 to TRBJ1-2; D is ambiguous. Germline loops: CDR1 MNHEY, CDR2 SVGAGI. The CDR3 length is 14 residues. V was trimmed by 5 bases and J by 7 bases, leaving 17 bases between them. The CDR3 loop is CASSRTAVLRGYTF. CDR3 sequence (DNA): TGTGCCAGCAGTAGGACGGCGGTTTTGCGTGGCTACACCTTC.

The chain carries TRBV5-1 and TRBJ2-7, with D maybe TRBD1 (7 bases). Germline lookup yields CDR1 SGHRS and CDR2 YFSETQ. V lost 5 bases, J lost 4 bases, and 16 bases lay in between. The CDR3 spans 14 residues. The CDR3 protein is CASSAGGRTYEQYF. As DNA, the CDR3 is TGCGCCAGCAGTGCAGGGGGGAGAACGTACGAGCAGTACTTC.

This rearrangement joins TRBV9 to TRBJ1-5; D is undetermined. V lost 2 bases and J 1 base, leaving 7 bases between the germline ends. The V gene's germline CDR1 is SGDLS and CDR2 YYNGEE. CDR3 size: 14 residues. The CDR3: CASSVAPSNQPQHF. The DNA of the CDR3 is TGTGCCAGCAGCGTTGCTCCGAGCAATCAGCCCCAGCATTTT.

The rearrangement uses TRBV4-3 and TRBJ1-4; D unresolved. Germline CDR1 reads LGHNA; CDR2 reads YSLEER. V shed 0 bases and J shed 6 bases, with 11 bases lying between them. The CDR3 extends over 15 amino acids. In DNA, the CDR3 is TGCGCCAGCAGCCAAGATGGAGCGAGGGATGAAAAACTGTTTTTT. Encoded protein: CASSQDGARDEKLFF.

This chain links TRBV6-8 with TRBJ2-7; D remains ambiguous. Per the germline V gene, CDR1 is MNHGY and CDR2 is SAAAGT. The CDR3 extends over 13 amino acids. CDR3 bases: TGTACCAGCCGCTTTGCCTGCCTCGACGAGCAGTACGTC. It is translated as CTSRFACLDEQYV.

The chain joins TRBV19 to TRBJ1-5; 8 nucleotides agree with TRBD1. V lost 5 bases, J lost 10 bases, and 16 bases stayed unmatched. Germline values: CDR1 LNHDA, CDR2 SQIVND (reference sequence). The CDR3 length is 16 residues. The CDR3 DNA reads TGTGCCAGTAGTGAGGCGGGACAGGCGATCGTCTTACCCCAGCATTTT. This encodes CASSEAGQAIVLPQHF.

J is TRBJ2-1 and V is TRBV7-9; 12 bases line up with TRBD2. This CDR3 contains 12 residues. From germline, CDR1 is SEHNR and CDR2 FQNEAQ (reference sequence). CDR3 protein: CGLAGVGNEQFF. The CDR3 region has the DNA TGTGGACTAGCGGGAGTAGGTAATGAGCAGTTCTTC.

V is TRBV6-5 and J is TRBJ1-5; 11 bases are shared with TRBD1. CDR3 length: 15 residues. The germline gives CDR1 MNHEY, CDR2 SVGAGI. Unmatched junction bases numbered 4, after V lost 5 bases and J lost 4 bases. The CDR3 DNA reads TGTGCCAGCAGTCCCGGGACAGGGGGAAATCAGCCCCAGCATTTT. Amino acid sequence: CASSPGTGGNQPQHF.

The chain is built from TRBV10-3 and TRBJ1-3; 8 bases match TRBD1. The CDR3 spans 16 residues. In germline, CDR1 is ENHRY, CDR2 SYGVKD. J gave up 4 bases and V 1 base, and 6 bases lay outside the gene matches. CDR3 loop: CAISELSGQGGNTIYF. DNA for the CDR3: TGTGCCATCAGTGAGTTGAGTGGACAGGGAGGAAACACCATATATTTT.

The chain combines TRBV20-1 with TRBJ2-1; D is perhaps TRBD2 (5 bases). This CDR3 spans 11 amino acids. Germline values: CDR1 DFQATT, CDR2 SNEGSKA (reference sequence). Trimming took off 2 bases at V and 13 bases at J, with 12 bases between the two ends. CDR3 coding DNA: TGCAGTGCTAGACAGGACTCTCCCCAGTTCTTC. Residues: CSARQDSPQFF.

This rearrangement joins TRBV27 to TRBJ2-3; 9 nucleotides align to TRBD2. Germline values: CDR1 MNHEY, CDR2 SMNVEV (reference sequence). This CDR3 has 14 residues. Unmatched junction bases numbered 1, after V lost 1 base and J lost 5 bases. CDR3 nucleotides: TGTGCCAGCAGTTTATTGACTAGCGGAGATACGCAGTATTTT. Translation gives CASSLLTSGDTQYF.

This clone came up once. This chain connects TRBV6-4 to TRBJ1-6; D is unresolved. The V gene's germline CDR1 is MRHNA and CDR2 SNTAGT. CDR3 length: 15 amino acids. V lost 3 bases to trimming and J lost 7 bases, with 13 bases between them. The CDR3 region is CASSERVGFNSPLHF. The CDR3 DNA reads TGTGCCAGCAGTGAACGGGTGGGATTCAATTCACCCCTCCACTTT.

The chain joins TRBV28 to TRBJ1-5; D not resolved. Germline assignment: CDR1 MDHEN and CDR2 SYDVKM. The CDR3 is made up of 14 amino acids. Trimming left V 2 bases short and J 4 bases short, with 9 bases between. This CDR3 reads CASSLPAGNQPQHF. The CDR3 bases are TGTGCCAGCAGTTTACCGGCAGGTAATCAGCCCCAGCATTTT.

The V gene is TRBV10-3, the J gene TRBJ1-1; no clear D gene. Deletions cut 11 bases from V and 4 bases from J, with 17 bases between. This CDR3 is built from 13 residues. The germline V gene has CDR1 ENHRY and CDR2 SYGVKD. The CDR3 protein is CAVRWGSVTEAFF. The CDR3 DNA sequence: TGTGCCGTAAGGTGGGGTTCGGTCACTGAAGCTTTCTTT.

The gene calls are TRBV4-1 and TRBJ1-4; D is undetermined. CDR3 length: 15 amino acids. The V gene lost 6 bases and the J gene lost 2 bases, with 13 bases spanning the gap. Germline loops: CDR1 MGHRA, CDR2 YSYEKL. CDR3 sequence (DNA): TGCGCCAGCAGGTATTACCCAGTTACTAATGAAAAACTGTTTTTT. Its protein is CASRYYPVTNEKLFF.